This is a list of T cell receptor beta chains from one sample in a study of T cell responses to AZD1222 COVID-19 vaccine. Data came from immunoSEQ multiplex PCR; TCRdb stores just in-frame clones and leaves some out. Of about 56,000 clones listed, roughly 88% are singletons. The sample consisted of peripheral blood, taken on day 0 of AZD1222 vaccination. The receptors shown here come from an adult in good health. Both conserved end residues are part of each CDR3. A D gene is named only where the DNA matches it firmly. The listing skips clone size in some rows; elsewhere it reads once, few, many or a size class.

d_call	clone_size	v_call	j_call	cdr3_nt	cdr3_aa
TRBD1	.	TRBV27	TRBJ1-5	TGTGCCAGCAGTTTTCACAGGGGGAACAATCAGCCCCAGCATTTT	CASSFHRGNNQPQHF
.	.	TRBV27	TRBJ2-5	TGTGCCAGCAGTACCTCCTCGGAGACCCAGTACTTC	CASSTSSETQYF
TRBD1	.	TRBV29-1	TRBJ2-7	TGCAGCGCAGAGGAGACAGGGGGGAACTACGAGCAGTACTTC	CSAEETGGNYEQYF
.	few	TRBV30	TRBJ1-4	TGTGCCTGGATTGGCACCCGAGGTGAAAAACTGTTTTTT	CAWIGTRGEKLFF
TRBD1	.	TRBV9	TRBJ1-1	TGTGCCAGCAGCGCCCACCCAGGGACAGGGGCTGAAGCTTTCTTT	CASSAHPGTGAEAFF
.	.	TRBV19	TRBJ1-6	TGTGCCAGTAGTAGAAGACAGCAGGATTCACCCCTCCACTTT	CASSRRQQDSPLHF
TRBD2	.	TRBV5-1	TRBJ2-1	TGCGCCAGCAGTTTTTTGGGGGGGAATGAGCAGTTCTTC	CASSFLGGNEQFF
TRBD1	.	TRBV6-6	TRBJ2-1	TGTGCCAGCAGTTACGGACAGGCCTACAATGAGCAGTTCTTC	CASSYGQAYNEQFF
.	.	TRBV25-1	TRBJ2-2	TGTGCCAGCATGGACAGGAACACCGGGGAGCTGTTTTTT	CASMDRNTGELFF
.	.	TRBV5-6	TRBJ2-5	TGTGCCAGCAGCTTGCCCAGGGGCGAGGAAGAGACCCAGTACTTC	CASSLPRGEEETQYF
TRBD1	.	TRBV5-4	TRBJ1-6	TGTGCCAGCAGCTTGGGACAGGGGGGTGTGTCACCCCTCCACTTT	CASSLGQGGVSPLHF
.	.	TRBV6-2/TRBV6-3	TRBJ2-1	TGTGCCAGCAGTTCCCACGAGAGGGTCAATGAGCAGTTCTTC	CASSSHERVNEQFF
.	.	TRBV24-1	TRBJ1-4	TGTGCCACCAGATTACCCTTGGAGGGGGTAATTGGAAAACTGTTTTTT	CATRLPLEGVIGKLFF
.	.	TRBV7-9	TRBJ2-7	TGTGCCAGCAGCAAGCGTCCCCGTGGCGCAGACTACGAGCAGTACTTC	CASSKRPRGADYEQYF
.	once	TRBV27	TRBJ1-3	TGTGCCAGCAGGCCGGGGGGCTCTGGAAACACCATATATTTT	CASRPGGSGNTIYF
.	.	TRBV6-1	TRBJ1-5	TGTGCCAGCAGTGACGAGGGCATTCAGCCCCAGCATTTT	CASSDEGIQPQHF
TRBD1	.	TRBV28	TRBJ1-5	TGTGCCAGCAGACCCCAGGGGGCGAGCAATCAGCCCCAGCATTTT	CASRPQGASNQPQHF
.	.	TRBV6-5	TRBJ1-1	TGTGCCAGCAGTTCACCAGGGTTCACTGAAGCTTTCTTT	CASSSPGFTEAFF
.	.	TRBV30	TRBJ1-2	TGTGCCTGGAGCCTACCGTCCCGGTTTGGCTACACCTTC	CAWSLPSRFGYTF
TRBD1	once	TRBV5-1	TRBJ1-2	TGCGCCAGCAGCCGAGGGACAGGGGCTGGGATGGGATATGGCTACACCTTC	CASSRGTGAGMGYGYTF
TRBD1	.	TRBV28	TRBJ1-6	TGTGCCAGCAGTTCATACCCCGGGACAGGGGGTTCACCCCTCCACTTT	CASSSYPGTGGSPLHF
TRBD1	.	TRBV5-1	TRBJ2-2	TGCGCCAGCAGCCTAAATCAGGGGGCCGGGGAGCTGTTTTTT	CASSLNQGAGELFF
.	.	TRBV3-1/TRBV3-2	TRBJ2-3	TGTGCCAGCAGCCAGTCAGCGGCTCACACAGATACGCAGTATTTT	CASSQSAAHTDTQYF
.	.	TRBV7-9	TRBJ2-7	TGTGCCAGCAGTAGGACCCTTAGCTCCTACGAGCAGTACTTC	CASSRTLSSYEQYF
.	.	TRBV7-6	TRBJ2-2	TGTGCCAGCAGCTGGTGGGGCCATGAGAACACCGGGGAGCTGTTTTTT	CASSWWGHENTGELFF
.	.	TRBV5-4	TRBJ1-2	TGTGCCAGCAGCTGGGGACCGTCTAACTATGGCTACACCTTC	CASSWGPSNYGYTF
TRBD1	.	TRBV13	TRBJ1-1	TGTGCCAGCAGCCCGCCCGAGGGACAGTTGAACACTGAAGCTTTCTTT	CASSPPEGQLNTEAFF
TRBD1	.	TRBV7-9	TRBJ1-6	TGTGCCAGCAGCTTAGGTACAGGGGGACCCCTCCACTTT	CASSLGTGGPLHF
.	.	TRBV5-8	TRBJ2-6	TGTGCCAGCAGACCTGGACAGTGGCCCAACGTCCTGACTTTC	CASRPGQWPNVLTF
.	.	TRBV6-6	TRBJ2-6	TGTGCCAGCAGGCTACGCGACTCTGGGGCCAACGTCCTGACTTTC	CASRLRDSGANVLTF
.	.	TRBV12-3/TRBV12-4	TRBJ1-2	TGTGCCAGCAGTTTAAGGGAGATAAGCGGCTACACCTTC	CASSLREISGYTF
TRBD1	.	TRBV2	TRBJ2-7	TGTGCCAGCAGCAGTTGGGACAGAAACTACGAGCAGTACTTC	CASSSWDRNYEQYF